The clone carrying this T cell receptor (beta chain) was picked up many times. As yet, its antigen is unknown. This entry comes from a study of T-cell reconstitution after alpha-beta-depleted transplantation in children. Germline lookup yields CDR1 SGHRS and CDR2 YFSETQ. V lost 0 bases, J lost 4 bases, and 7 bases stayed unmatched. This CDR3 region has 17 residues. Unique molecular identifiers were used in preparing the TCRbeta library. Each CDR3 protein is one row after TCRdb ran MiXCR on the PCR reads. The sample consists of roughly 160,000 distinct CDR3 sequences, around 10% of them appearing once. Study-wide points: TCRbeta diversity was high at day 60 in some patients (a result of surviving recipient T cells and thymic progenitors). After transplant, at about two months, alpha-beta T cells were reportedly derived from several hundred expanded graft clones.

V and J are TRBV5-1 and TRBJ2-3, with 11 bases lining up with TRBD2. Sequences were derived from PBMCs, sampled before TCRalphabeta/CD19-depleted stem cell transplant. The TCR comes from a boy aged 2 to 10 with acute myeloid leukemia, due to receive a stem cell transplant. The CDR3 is CASSLATRLAGSDTQYF. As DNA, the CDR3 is TGCGCCAGCAGCTTGGCCACAAGACTAGCGGGATCAGATACGCAGTATTTT.